This T cell receptor beta chain was identified during a study of T cell responses to AZD1222 COVID-19 vaccine (dated by TCRdb to the early 2020s). About the study as a whole: AZD1222 recipients with second doses at about 4 weeks or about 12 weeks were pooled, because spike-specific TCR depth and breadth did not differ between schedules. A total of under 250 trial participants underwent TCR sequencing, of whom 200 to 220 had received two doses of AZD1222 and approximately 25 had received two doses of the MenACWY control vaccine. Trial participants were enrolled by age into 18-55, 56-69 and 70-plus year subgroups, with roughly 150, 30 and 60 TCR-sequenced participants respectively. Study-wide findings and limitations: The vaccine-associated CD4 TCRs covered the entire spike protein, and the dominant responses fell in regions 160-218 and 743-854. Reportedly, almost half of the unique spike-specific TCRs recognized epitopes lying outside the regions that are mutated in the B.1.351 and B.1.1.7 variants. Participants were mostly white British, with more females than males. The authors suggested clonal diversity may have been underestimated. Because no day 14 peak-response samples were available, repertoires were characterized only after the peak T cell response. Conclusions about previously exposed vaccinees are limited, since just five or six AZD1222 recipients were seropositive for SARS-CoV-2 at baseline. After two AZD1222 doses, both the breadth and the depth of spike-specific TCRs were significantly higher than at day 0 and than in MenACWY recipients. In the small 56-69-year group, the increase in depth fell short of significance, most likely because of low power.

The CDR3, from cysteine to phenylalanine, totals 15 residues. The entry retains the CDR3 DNA only, 45 bases that are in frame from base 1. V is shortened by 0 bases, J by 4 bases, and the region joining them spans 13 bases. CDR1 LGHNA and CDR2 YSLEER are derived from the germline V gene. The CDR3 regions of human TCRbeta chains were analyzed by immunosequencing. From the authors' description of their analysis: Repertoire TCRs were checked for matches against a reference library of SARS-CoV-2-specific TCRs that had been generated using the MIRA antigen-specificity platform. Breadth was defined as the fraction of unique TCRs that were SARS-CoV-2-associated. Depth was defined as the fraction of total T cells that were SARS-CoV-2-associated. Using the MIRA data, each spike-specific TCR was mapped to the spike region that the TCR reacts to and placed in a CD4 or CD8 class. Log10-transformed breadth and depth values were compared by one-way ANOVA with Sidak's multiple comparisons tests. As stored in TCRdb, this immuneACCESS dataset retains in-frame rearrangements with V and J assigned. A fraction of the clones does not appear; measured against another copy, unresolved V genes explain less than half of the discrepancy, and the remainder lacks a known reason. That table supplies the V and J calls and clone size; D and trimming were determined from the DNA. Here the sample has approximately 110,000 clones; roughly 84% occur a single time. Around 1.2% of the sample is in the top ten clones.

Points on this clone: The antigen it recognizes is unknown. The sample holds no much larger clone one base away, and base qualities are not on file.

The time point label corresponds to: baseline before first vaccination. Vaccinee samples were obtained from the UK trials COV001 and COV002, which included a single-blind randomized controlled phase 2/3 trial of AZD1222 (ChAdOx1 nCoV-19) in healthy adults. Trial participant PBMC samples were collected at day 0 and day 28 after the second dose for TCRbeta chain sequencing. In this chain, TRBV4-3 is recombined with TRBJ2-7; TRBD2 might be the D gene, on 5 matching bases. This receptor was obtained from an adult in good health. This specimen was peripheral blood, taken on day 0 of AZD1222 vaccination. The CDR3 protein sequence reads: CASSQEADPGYEQYF. The bases read TGCGCCAGCAGCCAAGAAGCTGACCCGGGATACGAGCAGTACTTC.